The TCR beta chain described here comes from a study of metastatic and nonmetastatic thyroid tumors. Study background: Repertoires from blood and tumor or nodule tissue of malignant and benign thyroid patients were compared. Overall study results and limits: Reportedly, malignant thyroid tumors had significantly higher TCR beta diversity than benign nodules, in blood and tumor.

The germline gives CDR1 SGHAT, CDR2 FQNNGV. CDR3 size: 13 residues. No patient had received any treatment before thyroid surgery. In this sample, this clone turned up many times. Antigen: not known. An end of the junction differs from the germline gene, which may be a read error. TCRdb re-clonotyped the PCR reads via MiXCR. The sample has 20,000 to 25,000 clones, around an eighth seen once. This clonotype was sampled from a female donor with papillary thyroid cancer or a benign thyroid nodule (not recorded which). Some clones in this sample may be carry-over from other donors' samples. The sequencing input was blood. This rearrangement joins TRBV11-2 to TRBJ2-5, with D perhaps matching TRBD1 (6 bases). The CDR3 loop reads CASSFAGEETQHF. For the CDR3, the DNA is TGTGCCAGCAGCTTCGCAGGGGAAGAGACCCAGCACTTC. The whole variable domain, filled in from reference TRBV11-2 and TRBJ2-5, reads EAGVAQSPRYKIIEKRQSVAFWCNPISGHATLYWYQQILGQGPKLLIQFQNNGVVDDSQLPKDRFSAERLKGVDSTLKIQPAKLEDSAVYLCASSFAGEETQHFGPGTRLLVL.